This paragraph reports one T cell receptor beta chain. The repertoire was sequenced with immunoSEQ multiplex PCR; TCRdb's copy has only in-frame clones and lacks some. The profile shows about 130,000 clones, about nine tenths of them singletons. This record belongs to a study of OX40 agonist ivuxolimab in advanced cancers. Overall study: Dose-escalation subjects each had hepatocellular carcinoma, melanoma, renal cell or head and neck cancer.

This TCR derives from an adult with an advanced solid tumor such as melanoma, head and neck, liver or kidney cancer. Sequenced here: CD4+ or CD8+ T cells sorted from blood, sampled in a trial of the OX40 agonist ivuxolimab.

DNA for the CDR3: TGTGCCAGCAGCTTAGACGGGGACAGGAGCTACGAGCAGTACTTC. Protein product: CASSLDGDRSYEQYF. This sequence joins TRBV7-6 and TRBJ2-7; 8 bases align to TRBD1. J gave up 3 bases and V 1 base, and 5 bases lay outside the gene matches. The CDR3 spans 15 residues. Germline-derived CDR1 and CDR2 are SGHVS and FNYEAQ. Full variable domain (rest looked up from reference TRBV7-6 and TRBJ2-7): GAGVSQSPRYKVTKRGQDVALRCDPISGHVSLYWYRQALGQGPEFLTYFNYEAQQDKSGLPNDRFSAERPEGSISTLTIQRTEQRDSAMYRCASSLDGDRSYEQYFGPGTRLTVT.